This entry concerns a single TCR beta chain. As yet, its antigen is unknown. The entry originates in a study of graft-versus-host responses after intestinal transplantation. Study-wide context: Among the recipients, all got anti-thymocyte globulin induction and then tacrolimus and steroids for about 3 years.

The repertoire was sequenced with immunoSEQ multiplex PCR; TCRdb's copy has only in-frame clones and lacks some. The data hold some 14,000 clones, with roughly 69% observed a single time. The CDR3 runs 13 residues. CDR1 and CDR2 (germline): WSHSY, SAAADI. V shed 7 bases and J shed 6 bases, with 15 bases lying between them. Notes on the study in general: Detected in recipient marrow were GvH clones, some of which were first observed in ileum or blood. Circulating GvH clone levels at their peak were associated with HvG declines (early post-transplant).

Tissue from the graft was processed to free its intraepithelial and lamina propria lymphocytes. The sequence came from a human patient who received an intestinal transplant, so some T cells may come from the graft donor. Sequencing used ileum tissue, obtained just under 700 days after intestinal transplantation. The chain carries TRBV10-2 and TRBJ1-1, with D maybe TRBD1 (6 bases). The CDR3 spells CASIESGVPEAFF. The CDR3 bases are TGCGCCAGCATAGAATCAGGGGTCCCTGAAGCTTTCTTT.